A selection of T cell receptor beta chains follows, all from one sample in a study of T cells in Graves' hyperthyroidism and ophthalmopathy. TCRdb re-called the multiplex PCR reads through MiXCR, storing one row per CDR3 protein. The sample yields some 800,000 distinct CDR3 sequences, 38% seen once. The specimen was blood. The receptors here all came from a man younger than 35 with Graves' hyperthyroidism. Each CDR3 is given with its conserved first and last residue. The order of the fields is clone size, D gene, J gene, V gene, CDR3 DNA, CDR3 protein. The D gene is left open where the match is weak. Only part of the rows carry a size: once, few, many, or a class if the clone is expanded.

size: many; D: -; J: TRBJ2-7; V: TRBV4-1; DNA: TGCGCCAGCAGCCAAGATTCATCCACGCAGTACTTC; CDR3: CASSQDSSTQYF
size: few; D: -; J: TRBJ2-7; V: TRBV12-3/TRBV12-4; DNA: TGTGCCAGTACGCTAGCGACCACCTACGAGCAGTACTTC; CDR3: CASTLATTYEQYF
size: few; D: -; J: TRBJ2-2; V: TRBV6-5; DNA: TGTGCCAGCAGTTACTCGAATGGCGGGGAGCTGTTTTTT; CDR3: CASSYSNGGELFF
size: few; D: TRBD2; J: TRBJ2-7; V: TRBV7-9; DNA: TGTGCCAGCAGTTCGACTAGCGGGAGGGGAAACGAGCAGTACTTC; CDR3: CASSSTSGRGNEQYF
size: few; D: -; J: TRBJ2-7; V: TRBV12-3/TRBV12-4; DNA: TGTGCCAGCAGCTACCGACAGTCCTACGAGCAGTACTTC; CDR3: CASSYRQSYEQYF
size: -; D: TRBD1; J: TRBJ2-7; V: TRBV4-1; DNA: TGCGCCAGCAGCCTCACAGGGGGCGCAGGGTCCTACGAGCAGTACTTC; CDR3: CASSLTGGAGSYEQYF
size: -; D: -; J: TRBJ2-3; V: TRBV7-3; DNA: TGTGCCAGCAGCCCCAATACGCAGTATTTT; CDR3: CASSPNTQYF
size: many; D: -; J: TRBJ1-6; V: TRBV20-1; DNA: TGCAGTGCTAGAGAGAATGGAGGGTATTCACCCCTCCACTTT; CDR3: CSARENGGYSPLHF
size: -; D: -; J: TRBJ2-2; V: TRBV19; DNA: TGTGCCAGTAGTATGGGGCAGGGCACCGGGGAGCTGTTTTTT; CDR3: CASSMGQGTGELFF
size: -; D: TRBD1; J: TRBJ1-4; V: TRBV6-5; DNA: TGTGCCAGCAGTCCCGGACAGGGGCGGTTTGAAAAACTGTTTTTT; CDR3: CASSPGQGRFEKLFF
size: many; D: -; J: TRBJ1-4; V: TRBV7-2; DNA: TGTGCCAGCAGCTTAGCAGAAGGTGAAAAACTGTTTTTT; CDR3: CASSLAEGEKLFF
size: -; D: -; J: TRBJ2-7; V: TRBV14; DNA: TGTGCCAGCAGCCAAGGGTATTTCTCCTACGAGCAGTACTTC; CDR3: CASSQGYFSYEQYF
size: many; D: -; J: TRBJ2-5; V: TRBV2; DNA: TGTGCCAGCAGTGATGGGAGGCGCGAGACCCAGTACTTC; CDR3: CASSDGRRETQYF
size: many; D: -; J: TRBJ1-1; V: TRBV7-9; DNA: TGTGCCAGCAGCTTAGAAGGTCACACTGAAGCTTTCTTT; CDR3: CASSLEGHTEAFF
size: -; D: -; J: TRBJ1-2; V: TRBV19; DNA: TGTGCCAGTAGGCTGACAGGAACCAACTATGGCTACACCTTC; CDR3: CASRLTGTNYGYTF
size: few; D: TRBD1; J: TRBJ2-7; V: TRBV10-3; DNA: TGTGCCATCAGTTCCACAGGGGAGAATTCCGTCGAGCAGTACTTC; CDR3: CAISSTGENSVEQYF
size: once; D: -; J: TRBJ1-2; V: TRBV29-1; DNA: TGCAGCGTTCAGGGTTTGGAGGGGCCTGGCTACACCTTC; CDR3: CSVQGLEGPGYTF
size: -; D: TRBD2; J: TRBJ2-1; V: TRBV15; DNA: TGTGCCACCAGCAGAGATCGGGGGGACAATGAGCAGTTCTTC; CDR3: CATSRDRGDNEQFF
size: -; D: -; J: TRBJ2-5; V: TRBV9; DNA: TGTGCCAGCAGCCGAGAGCTCCAGGGGGAGACCCAGTACTTC; CDR3: CASSRELQGETQYF
size: many; D: -; J: TRBJ1-3; V: TRBV10-3; DNA: TGTGCCATCAGTGAGTTGGGGGCCTCTGGAAACACCATATATTTT; CDR3: CAISELGASGNTIYF
size: -; D: TRBD1; J: TRBJ2-2; V: TRBV5-4; DNA: TGTGCCAGCAGCGTCGAACAGGGGAAGAGCGGGGAGCTGTTTTTT; CDR3: CASSVEQGKSGELFF
size: -; D: -; J: TRBJ2-7; V: TRBV9; DNA: TGTGCCAGCAGTGAAGCGCTTTCGGGGGCTTACGAGCAGTACTTC; CDR3: CASSEALSGAYEQYF
size: -; D: TRBD1; J: TRBJ2-6; V: TRBV6-1; DNA: TGTGCCACCGGGACAGGGTTCACTGGGGCCAACGTCCTGACTTTC; CDR3: CATGTGFTGANVLTF
size: -; D: -; J: TRBJ1-5; V: TRBV5-1; DNA: TGCGCCAGCAGCTTGGATGAGGGGGAGCAGCCCCAGCATTTT; CDR3: CASSLDEGEQPQHF
size: few; D: -; J: TRBJ1-1; V: TRBV5-6; DNA: TGTGCCAGCAGCCCATGGATCCCGGTGAACACTGAAGCTTTCTTT; CDR3: CASSPWIPVNTEAFF
size: -; D: -; J: TRBJ1-4; V: TRBV5-1; DNA: TGCGCCAGCAGCTTTAGGTCTCAGCAGCCTAATGAAAAACTGTTTTTT; CDR3: CASSFRSQQPNEKLFF
size: many; D: TRBD1; J: TRBJ2-5; V: TRBV7-3; DNA: TGTGCCAGCAGCGTAACCGGGACAGGGGGCGAGACCCAGTACTTC; CDR3: CASSVTGTGGETQYF
size: few; D: -; J: TRBJ2-2; V: TRBV7-3; DNA: TGTGCCAGCAGCCAAGACCCGGGGACTCTAGGGGCCGGGGAGCTGTTTTTT; CDR3: CASSQDPGTLGAGELFF
size: -; D: -; J: TRBJ1-3; V: TRBV7-9; DNA: TGTGCCAGCGGGATGACAGCAACGAACACCATATATTTT; CDR3: CASGMTATNTIYF
size: -; D: -; J: TRBJ1-6; V: TRBV6-5; DNA: TGTGCCAGCAGTTTAGGGGGTCCGCAGGATTCACCCCTCCACTTT; CDR3: CASSLGGPQDSPLHF
size: few; D: -; J: TRBJ2-5; V: TRBV5-1; DNA: TGCGCCAGCAGCCGTTCGTGGACGGAAGAGACCCAGTACTTC; CDR3: CASSRSWTEETQYF
size: many; D: -; J: TRBJ1-2; V: TRBV29-1; DNA: TGCAGCGTACCAAGCCCCGGGACTAACTATGGCTACACCTTC; CDR3: CSVPSPGTNYGYTF
size: -; D: TRBD2; J: TRBJ2-2; V: TRBV5-6; DNA: TGTGCCAGCAGCTCCTTCGGGACTAGCGGGGACACCGGGGAGCTGTTTTTT; CDR3: CASSSFGTSGDTGELFF
size: -; D: -; J: TRBJ2-7; V: TRBV6-5; DNA: TGTGCCAGCAGTTACAGCAGATCTCGAGGCTACGAGCAGTACTTC; CDR3: CASSYSRSRGYEQYF
size: few; D: -; J: TRBJ1-2; V: TRBV25-1; DNA: TGTGCCAGCAGCTGGGAGGTGGACTCCAGCCCCTATGGCTACACCTTC; CDR3: CASSWEVDSSPYGYTF
size: few; D: -; J: TRBJ1-1; V: TRBV4-1; DNA: TGCGCCAGCAGCCAAGAGCCCAGCACGAACACTGAAGCTTTCTTT; CDR3: CASSQEPSTNTEAFF
size: few; D: -; J: TRBJ2-5; V: TRBV7-9; DNA: TGTGCCAGCAGCCCTCCCGCCGGGGCGGAGACCCAGTACTTC; CDR3: CASSPPAGAETQYF
size: -; D: -; J: TRBJ1-4; V: TRBV19; DNA: TGTGTCACCACAAAGTCCACAACTAATGAAAAACTGTTTTTT; CDR3: CVTTKSTTNEKLFF
size: -; D: -; J: TRBJ1-5; V: TRBV12-3/TRBV12-4; DNA: TGTGCCAGCAGTTGGCGCGTAAGCAATCAGCCCCAGCATTTT; CDR3: CASSWRVSNQPQHF